This T cell receptor (beta chain) was identified during a study of cytomegalovirus exposure and HLA in healthy donors. About this clone itself: The antigen remains undetermined.

V was clipped by 0 bases and J by 7 bases; unmatched bases: 8. This CDR3 is 15 amino acids long. Per the germline V gene, CDR1 is LNHDA and CDR2 is SQIVND (reference sequence). Primers for the PCR totalled 60 Vbeta and 13 Jbeta. Generated by immunoSEQ multiplex PCR, the TCRdb table keeps only in-frame clones and is missing some. The sample records roughly 100,000 clones, over 60% being singletons. General observations from the study: Analyzed later, association rates of TCRs varied across HLA loci, with DRB1 most and HLA-C fewest. TCR beta V- and J-gene trimming was later associated with a missense DCLRE1C variant. TCR sequences were mostly rare, though some public TCRs occurred in many donors.

The specimen was PBMCs. This clonotype was obtained from a male donor in good health and CMV-seropositive. The chain recombines TRBV19 with TRBJ2-7; 8 bases are shared with TRBD1. The CDR3: CASSIEAGGAREQYF. CDR3 nucleotides: TGTGCCAGTAGTATAGAAGCAGGGGGCGCGCGGGAGCAGTACTTC.